The entry below describes one T cell receptor (beta chain). The specificity of this receptor is unknown. There are no base qualities to consult, and no much larger clone falls within one base. Reading the germline V gene gives CDR1 ENHRY and CDR2 SYGVKD. V gives up 8 bases and J gives up 3 bases, and the segment between their germline ends measures 14 bases. Inclusive of the bounding cysteine and phenylalanine, the CDR3 is 13 residues long. The entry retains the CDR3 DNA only, 39 bases that are in frame from base 1. This record belongs to a study of OX40 agonist ivuxolimab in advanced cancers. Regarding the study in general: Ivuxolimab was a fully human IgG2 agonistic monoclonal antibody targeting the costimulatory receptor OX40 (CD134). Intravenous ivuxolimab was administered to patients every 2 weeks at six dose levels: 0.01, 0.1, 0.3, 1.5, 3 and 10 mg/kg. Among the roughly 50 dose-escalation patients, approximately 20 had hepatocellular carcinoma, around 15 melanoma, 9 renal cell carcinoma and 9 head and neck cancer. In the dose-escalation cohort, about four fifths of patients were male, and the mean age was around 60 years with a range of about 20 to 79. Prior anti-PD-1, anti-PD-L1 or anti-CTLA-4 therapy was permitted, and about 40% of dose-escalation patients had received checkpoint inhibitors. Partial responses occurred in three dose-escalation patients: two with cutaneous melanoma and one with hepatocellular carcinoma. Peripheral TCRbeta sequencing was intended to test whether TCR sequence diversity was altered and clonal T-cell expansion was caused by ivuxolimab. The paper reports the monotherapy dose-escalation portion (N of about 47 patients) of the phase I ivuxolimab trial.

Genomic DNA was extracted from sorted cells for sequencing of the TCRbeta CDR3 region. TCRbeta CDR3 regions were sequenced using the immunoSEQ Assay. In its TCRdb copy, this immuneACCESS table keeps in-frame sequences only and misses some clones. Where compared with another copy, unresolved V genes explain less than half of these, and the others have no known cause. A total of 71,000 or so clones appear in this sample, approximately 93% of them only once. Clones ranked in the top ten supply roughly 6.5% of the sample. Patients with a history of autoimmune disease or receiving systemic immunosuppression were excluded from the trial. Peripheral blood for TCR sequencing was drawn from every dose cohort at baseline, at cycle 4 day 1 and at cycle 7 day 1. The samples were taken from a phase I, first-in-human, multicenter, open-label dose-escalation trial of ivuxolimab. Adults with locally advanced or metastatic head and neck squamous cell, hepatocellular, melanoma or renal cell carcinoma were enrolled in the trial. Before TCR sequencing, CD4+ T cells and CD8+ T cells were sorted from peripheral blood as separate populations.

The study at large found these results: Clonal expansion of both CD4+ and CD8+ blood T cells was observed from baseline to week 6 at doses 0.1 to 3.0 mg/kg. Partial responders in the 0.1-3.0 mg/kg groups had among the lowest normalized peripheral clonal expansion, especially among CD8+ T cells. The antigen specificity of the clonally expanded peripheral T cells was not determined. After ivuxolimab, expanded clones were on average more numerous among CD8+ T cells than among CD4+ T cells. Low levels of normalized T-cell clonal expansion were also seen in some nonresponding patients.

This receptor chain uses TRBV10-3 and TRBJ2-7; the D call could be TRBD1 or TRBD2, with each sharing 5 bases. The receptor comes from an adult with an advanced solid tumor such as melanoma, head and neck, liver or kidney cancer. The sample in question was CD4+ or CD8+ T cells sorted from blood, obtained in a trial of the OX40 agonist ivuxolimab. The DNA sequence is TGTGCCATCGGGGACGGAGAGGGCTACGAGCAGTACTTC. Its coded protein is CAIGDGEGYEQYF.